Presented here are 16 T cell receptor beta chains from one specimen sequenced in a study of Ad26.COV2.S vaccination and SARS-CoV-2 variants. Assay: immunoSEQ multiplex PCR; the TCRdb copy retains only in-frame clones and omits some. The table has 300,000 to 350,000 clones, about 86% seen once. Noted treatment: roughly 19 received Ad26.COV2.S at low or high dose, single or two shots; 5 received placebo; per-sample allocation not given. Collection of samples fell on day 63 after the first vaccine or placebo injection. The sample here was peripheral blood, taken in a trial of Ad26.COV2.S vaccine versus placebo. These receptors came from a person between 18 and 65 years old who received the Ad26.COV2.S COVID-19 vaccine or a placebo.

This clone has only a few counts. The genes are TRBV6-2 or TRBV6-3 and TRBJ2-2; the match to TRBD2 covers 14 bases. The CDR3 runs 20 residues. V gave up 4 bases and J gave up 3 bases; unmatched junction bases: 13. CDR1 and CDR2 from the germline V gene are MNHEY and SVGEGT. The CDR3: CASSSPWTSGGPGDTGELFF. CDR3 coding DNA: TGTGCCAGCAGTTCCCCTTGGACTAGCGGGGGGCCCGGGGACACCGGGGAGCTGTTTTTT.

The rearrangement links TRBV24-1 to TRBJ2-3; 9 bases match TRBD2. Per germline, CDR1 KGHDR and CDR2 SFDVKD. Unmatched junction bases numbered 5, after V lost 3 bases and J lost 2 bases. The CDR3 is 16 amino acids. For the CDR3, the DNA is TGTGCCACCAGTGATGCGGGGGGGGGTCTCACAGATACGCAGTATTTT. Translation gives CATSDAGGGLTDTQYF.

A remark on this clone: Other DNA sequences in the same sample also yield this CDR3. For the CDR3, the DNA is TGTGCCAGCAGTTTAGGACCGAACACTGAAGCTTTCTTT. Translation: CASSLGPNTEAFF. The chain joins TRBV12-3 or TRBV12-4 to TRBJ1-1; D gene uncertain. V was shortened by 1 base and J by 1 base, with 4 bases between the two germline ends. The CDR3 totals 13 residues.

V and J are TRBV15 and TRBJ1-4; a weak D match, TRBD1 (6 bases). Germline V gene data show CDR1 as LNHNV and CDR2 as YYDKDF (reference sequence). Trimming removed 5 bases from V and 6 bases from J, with 13 bases in between. There are 14 residues in the CDR3. CDR3 coding DNA: TGTGCCACCAGCTCACGGGGGGGGCATGAAAAACTGTTTTTT. It codes for CATSSRGGHEKLFF.

This sequence joins TRBV6-5 and TRBJ2-5, with 7 bases aligning to TRBD2. Trimming cost V 2 bases and J 5 bases; bases outside gene matches: 5. This CDR3 comprises 14 residues. In germline, CDR1 is MNHEY, CDR2 SVGAGI. CDR3 coding DNA: TGTGCCAGCAGTTACGGGCTAGCGGAGGAGACCCAGTACTTC. Translating gives CASSYGLAEETQYF.

The gene calls are TRBV9 and TRBJ2-2, with 8 bases identical to TRBD1. Trimming removed 4 bases from V and 4 bases from J; junction bases left unmatched: 12. CDR3 length: 17 amino acids. CDR1 is SGDLS and CDR2 is YYNGEE in the germline V gene. The CDR3 loop is CASSSSGQGPGTGELFF. CDR3 nucleotide sequence: TGTGCCAGCAGCTCATCCGGACAGGGCCCCGGCACCGGGGAGCTGTTTTTT.

The chain joins TRBV20-1 to TRBJ1-1; D gene ambiguous. The CDR3 spans 11 residues. In germline, CDR1 is DFQATT, CDR2 SNEGSKA (reference sequence). The V end was cut by 3 bases, the J end by 6 bases, with 8 bases between. CDR3 bases: TGCAGTGCTAGGGAGTCCCCTGAAGCTTTCTTT. This sequence encodes CSARESPEAFF.

Only one count was recorded for this clone. The V gene is TRBV11-2, the J gene TRBJ2-1; 7 bases line up with TRBD2. J was trimmed by 13 bases and V by 0 bases; bases with no gene match: 6. The CDR3 has 13 amino acids. Germline assignment: CDR1 SGHAT and CDR2 FQNNGV. The CDR3 DNA is TGTGCCAGCAGCTTAGACCGGGGGGACCCCCAGTTCTTC. Translating it yields CASSLDRGDPQFF.

The rearrangement joins TRBV29-1 to TRBJ2-1; a weak D match, TRBD1 (6 bases). V was shortened by 7 bases and J by 0 bases, with 13 bases between the two germline ends. Germline CDR1 is SQVTM and CDR2 is ANQGSEA. The CDR3 extends over 14 amino acids. The CDR3, as DNA: TGCAGCGCCGACAGGCCAAGCTCCTACAATGAGCAGTTCTTC. Translating it yields CSADRPSSYNEQFF.

The rearrangement links TRBV19 to TRBJ2-1, with 8 bases identical to TRBD1. The CDR3 consists of 15 residues. Germline CDR1 reads LNHDA; CDR2 reads SQIVND (reference sequence). Trimming cost V 7 bases and J 4 bases; bases outside gene matches: 9. The CDR3 sequence: CASTVDRALYNEQFF. The DNA of the CDR3 is TGTGCCAGTACCGTGGACAGGGCGCTTTACAATGAGCAGTTCTTC.

The chain couples TRBV30 to TRBJ2-2; 11 bases map to TRBD2. Germline V CDR1 and CDR2: GTSNPN, SVGIG (reference sequence). J gave up 9 bases and V 2 bases, and 8 bases lay outside the gene matches. The CDR3 spans 15 residues. The CDR3 is CAWSLGTSGSWELFF. The CDR3 nucleotides read TGTGCCTGGAGTTTGGGGACTAGCGGCTCCTGGGAGCTGTTTTTT.

This sequence joins TRBV4-1 and TRBJ2-5, with a possible D match to TRBD2 (5 bases). This CDR3 is 14 amino acids long. Trimming shortened V by 3 bases and J by 4 bases, and 12 bases separated the two germline ends. Germline V CDR1 and CDR2: MGHRA, YSYEKL. The CDR3, as DNA: TGCGCCAGCAGCCACGTATCTAGCCGAGAGACCCAGTACTTC. Translating it yields CASSHVSSRETQYF.

The chain recombines TRBV18 with TRBJ1-1; D ambiguous. CDR1 and CDR2 from the germline V gene are KGHSH and LQKENI. Trimming removed 0 bases from V and 0 bases from J, with 11 bases in between. The CDR3 loop spans 16 amino acids. The DNA for the CDR3 is TGTGCCAGCTCACCACCGAGTGCCCCTCTGAACACTGAAGCTTTCTTT. Protein sequence: CASSPPSAPLNTEAFF.

This rearrangement joins TRBV10-1 to TRBJ2-7; a weak D match, TRBD2 (5 bases). Germline assignment: CDR1 WNHNN and CDR2 SYGVQD (reference sequence). V was clipped by 4 bases and J by 6 bases, with 13 bases between them. The CDR3 runs to 13 residues. CDR3 protein: CASSVTFRGEQYF. CDR3 coding DNA: TGCGCCAGCAGTGTCACTTTCCGGGGCGAGCAGTACTTC.

This chain uses TRBV27 with TRBJ1-1; perhaps TRBD1 as D (5 bases). Between the trimmed V and J ends, which lost 2 bases and 0 bases, there was a span of 10 bases. This CDR3 is 15 amino acids long. From germline, CDR1 is MNHEY and CDR2 SMNVEV (reference sequence). CDR3: CASSLLKDMNTEAFF. In nucleotides, the CDR3 is TGTGCCAGCAGTTTACTTAAGGACATGAACACTGAAGCTTTCTTT.

The DNA for the CDR3 is TGTGCCAGCAGTGACTCGCGGACCGGGGAGCTGTTTTTT. This gives the protein CASSDSRTGELFF. The chain recombines TRBV6-4 with TRBJ2-2, with D hard to call. The germline V gene encodes CDR1 MRHNA and CDR2 SNTAGT. The ends were cut back, 0 bases at V and 5 bases at J, with 4 bases in the middle. This CDR3 spans 13 amino acids.